This entry is about one T cell receptor beta chain. Authors of the study amplified TCR beta CDR3 regions from RNA transcripts. The TCR CDR3 was amplified in a first-round RT-PCR using the HTBI primer set. TCRdb reprocessed the multiplex PCR reads with MiXCR, giving one entry per CDR3 protein. Seen here are about 600,000 distinct CDR3 sequences, 15% to 20% observed once, and the top ten hold about 3.5%. The sample comes from a study of T cells in Graves' hyperthyroidism and ophthalmopathy. Germline V gene sequence: CDR1 MNHNS, CDR2 SASEGT. The CDR3 has 12 residues. Trimming removed 9 bases at V and 5 bases at J, with 14 bases between.

Input material: blood. The TCR comes from a woman aged 40 to 49 with Graves' ophthalmopathy. The genes are TRBV6-1 and TRBJ2-7, with a possible D match to TRBD1 (5 bases). CDR3 nucleotides: TGTGCCAGTGGGGCGGCCTCGGACGAGCAGTACTTC. Amino acids: CASGAASDEQYF.